These 2 T cell receptor beta chains came from one sample sequenced in a study of cytomegalovirus exposure and HLA in healthy donors (dated 2017 in TCRdb). Receptor libraries were prepared by the immunoSEQ multiplex PCR assay. For the multiplex PCR, a mixture combining 60 forward primers for TCR Vbeta segments and 13 reverse primers for TCR Jbeta segments was used. TCRdb holds this immuneACCESS table with in-frame rearrangements only. Some clones are missing; in checked studies, unresolved V genes explain under half, and the rest has no known cause. For this sample there are about 170,000 clones; 70% to 90% appear just once. Approximately 2.5% of the sample is held by the ten biggest clonotypes. Sequenced: PBMCs. The receptors derive from a man in his thirties or forties in good health and CMV-seropositive.

J is TRBJ2-7 and V is TRBV14; D remains ambiguous. The V end was cut by 4 bases, the J end by 3 bases, with 7 bases between. The germline CDR1 and CDR2 sequences are SGHDN and FVKESK. The CDR3 has 12 amino acids. The DNA for the CDR3 is TGTGCCAGCAGCCTCACGGTCTACGAGCAGTACTTC. Translation gives CASSLTVYEQYF.

This chain connects TRBV13 to TRBJ1-2; unclear D gene. The V and J ends lost 0 bases and 6 bases respectively, with 8 bases between them. The CDR3 runs 13 residues. Germline V gene data show CDR1 as PRHDT and CDR2 as FYEKMQ (reference sequence). The CDR3 DNA reads as TGTGCCAGCAGCTTAGGCCGGGGTAATGGCTACACCTTC. Its translation is CASSLGRGNGYTF.